This section outlines one TCR beta chain sequence together with its context. These data are taken from a study of blood T cell repertoires in COVID-19. Study summary: Researchers got acute and convalescent COVID-19 samples from the United States, Italy and Spain. PBMCs, B-cell-depleted T cells, or T cells were the source of the cDNA or gDNA that made up the material.

The ends were cut back, 6 bases at V and 8 bases at J, with 22 bases in the middle. The CDR3 covers 15 residues. The germline V gene has CDR1 MNHNY and CDR2 SVGAGI (reference sequence). Authors' methods: Cell counts per sample came from amplifying reference gene primers. Here immunoSEQ multiplex PCR was the method, and the copy in TCRdb shows in-frame clones only, minus some. The D gene and trimming were derived from the DNA, and the V and J assignments and clone size from that table. The sample lists 450,000 to 500,000 clones, roughly 88% seen once, with under 4% in the top ten. The J gene is TRBJ1-2, the V gene TRBV6-6, with no clear D. The clonotype originates from a human donor in a cohort sampled during active COVID-19. The specimen was peripheral blood. The CDR3 bases are TGTGCCAGCAGCCGATCGAAAGATAGTCCTCGAGGCTACACCTTC. Translation gives CASSRSKDSPRGYTF.